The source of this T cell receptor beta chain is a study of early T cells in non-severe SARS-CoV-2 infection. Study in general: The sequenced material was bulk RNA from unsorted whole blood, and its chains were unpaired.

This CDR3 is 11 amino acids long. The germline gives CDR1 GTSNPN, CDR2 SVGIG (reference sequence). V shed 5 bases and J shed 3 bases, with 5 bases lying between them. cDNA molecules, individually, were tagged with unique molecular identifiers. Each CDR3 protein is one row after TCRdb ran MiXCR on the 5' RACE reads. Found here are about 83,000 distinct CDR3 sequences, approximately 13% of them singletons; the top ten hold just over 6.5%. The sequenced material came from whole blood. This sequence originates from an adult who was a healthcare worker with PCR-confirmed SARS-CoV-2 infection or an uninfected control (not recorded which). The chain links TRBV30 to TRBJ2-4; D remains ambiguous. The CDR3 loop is CAWADKNIQYF. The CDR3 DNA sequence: TGTGCCTGGGCCGACAAAAACATTCAGTACTTC.